What follows are 27 T cell receptor beta chains derived from one specimen sequenced in a study of tumor T cells in aggressive B-cell lymphoma. The assay was immunoSEQ multiplex PCR, and TCRdb's table has in-frame clones only and misses some. The data contain around 1,700 clones, under 95% of them singletons. The sample comprised tumor tissue. Every receptor here comes from an adult with diffuse large B cell lymphoma.

The rearrangement uses TRBV4-1 and TRBJ2-3; D remains ambiguous. Germline values: CDR1 MGHRA, CDR2 YSYEKL. Between the trimmed V and J ends, which lost 1 base and 0 bases, there was a span of 11 bases. The CDR3 contains 16 residues. The CDR3 DNA reads as TGCGCCAGCAGCCAAGGGTGGGTTAGCAGCACAGATACGCAGTATTTT. Protein: CASSQGWVSSTDTQYF.

This clone was recorded only once. The chain employs TRBV15 and TRBJ2-1; 16 bases line up with TRBD2. Germline CDR1 reads LNHNV; CDR2 reads YYDKDF (reference sequence). This CDR3 is built from 19 residues. The V segment lost 3 bases and the J segment 7 bases; nucleotides outside the gene matches: 12. This CDR3 reads CATSRSPGLAGGPRNEQFF. In DNA, the CDR3 is TGTGCCACCAGCAGGTCACCGGGACTAGCGGGAGGGCCAAGGAATGAGCAGTTCTTC.

Written as DNA, the CDR3 is TGTGCCAGCAGCTTCGGGACACTTCAAGAGACCCAGTACTTC. This gives the protein CASSFGTLQETQYF. V gene TRBV7-9 combines with J gene TRBJ2-5, with a possible D match to TRBD1 (6 bases). The CDR3 spans 14 residues. With 3 bases removed from V and 2 bases from J, the gap between germline ends came to 10 bases. Germline V CDR1 and CDR2: SEHNR, FQNEAQ (reference sequence).

J is TRBJ2-5 and V is TRBV30; possible D gene TRBD2, 6 bases. CDR1 is GTSNPN and CDR2 is SVGIG in the germline V gene (reference sequence). This CDR3 is built from 15 residues. The V and J ends lost 3 bases and 5 bases respectively, with 19 bases between them. CDR3 region: CAWSRRENGAETQYF. The CDR3, as DNA: TGTGCCTGGAGCCGCCGGGAGAACGGTGCCGAGACCCAGTACTTC.

Concerning this clone: An end of the junction differs from the germline gene, which may be a read error. The V and J genes are TRBV5-4 and TRBJ2-7; TRBD2 matches 7 bases. Germline assignment: CDR1 SGHNT and CDR2 YYREEE (reference sequence). The CDR3 runs to 12 residues. In DNA, the CDR3 is TGTGCTAGCAGCTGGGGGGGTTACGAGCAGTACTTC. Protein product: CASSWGGYEQYF.

The J gene is TRBJ2-5, the V gene TRBV5-1; TRBD2 agrees at 16 bases. Germline V gene sequence: CDR1 SGHRS, CDR2 YFSETQ. With 4 bases clipped from V and 5 bases from J, the junction kept 2 bases outside the gene matches. The CDR3 extends over 15 amino acids. This chain's CDR3 is CASSPGLAGGETQYF. CDR3 bases: TGCGCCAGCAGCCCGGGACTAGCGGGAGGGGAGACCCAGTACTTC. Full variable domain (missing parts from reference TRBV5-1 and TRBJ2-5): KAGVTQTPRYLIKTRGQQVTLSCSPISGHRSVSWYQQTPGQGLQFLFEYFSETQRNKGNFPGRFSGRQFSNSRSEMNVSTLELGDSALYLCASSPGLAGGETQYFGPGTRLLVL.

The chain is built from TRBV5-6 and TRBJ2-1; 9 nucleotides align to TRBD2. After removal of 0 bases from V and 15 bases from J, the junction contained 4 bases not matched to a gene. Germline lookup yields CDR1 SGHDT and CDR2 YYEEEE. This CDR3 region has 12 residues. DNA for the CDR3: TGTGCCAGCAGCTTGGGACTAGCGGACCCGTTCTTC. Residues: CASSLGLADPFF.

The chain has TRBV30 and TRBJ1-6, with 7 bases that match TRBD1. The V segment lost 1 base and the J segment 9 bases; nucleotides outside the gene matches: 6. Germline CDR1 reads GTSNPN; CDR2 reads SVGIG (reference sequence). The CDR3 is made up of 14 amino acids. The CDR3 bases are TGTGCCTGGAGTGGGAGGGGGCCGAGTTCACCCCTCCACTTT. This encodes CAWSGRGPSSPLHF.

The chain recombines TRBV19 with TRBJ2-1, with a weak D call TRBD1 (5 bases). Trimming left V 5 bases short and J 2 bases short, with 10 bases between. CDR3 length equals 14 residues. Per the germline V gene, CDR1 is LNHDA and CDR2 is SQIVND (reference sequence). In nucleotides, the CDR3 is TGTGCCAGTAGTCGACAGAAAACCTACAATGAGCAGTTCTTC. It is translated as CASSRQKTYNEQFF.

In this sample, this clone turned up once. The gene calls are TRBV7-2 and TRBJ1-1; D remains ambiguous. In germline, CDR1 is SGHTA, CDR2 FQGNSA. The CDR3 is 14 residues long. The ends were cut back, 3 bases at V and 0 bases at J, with 8 bases in the middle. This chain's CDR3 is CASSLGRMNTEAFF. The CDR3 DNA is TGTGCCAGCAGCTTGGGGAGAATGAACACTGAAGCTTTCTTT.

V gene TRBV7-8 combines with J gene TRBJ2-5, with D unclear. The CDR3 has 12 amino acids. Trimming shortened V by 5 bases and J by 5 bases, and 9 bases separated the two germline ends. Germline lookup yields CDR1 SGHVS and CDR2 FQNEAQ. CDR3 DNA sequence: TGTGCCAGCAGCCGGAGCTTGGAGACCCAGTACTTC. It yields the protein CASSRSLETQYF.

This clone was detected a few times. The rearrangement links TRBV27 to TRBJ1-1; TRBD1 is a possible D gene (5 bases). The CDR3 length is 15 residues. CDR1 is MNHEY and CDR2 is SMNVEV in the germline V gene (reference sequence). Trimming pared 8 bases from V and 1 base from J, leaving 17 bases between. The chain's CDR3 is CASWGLGHPNTEAFF. CDR3 nucleotide sequence: TGTGCCAGCTGGGGTCTTGGACACCCGAACACTGAAGCTTTCTTT.

The chain combines TRBV5-8 with TRBJ2-3, with TRBD1 matching 8 bases. Losses at the gene ends were 4 bases for V and 0 bases for J; bases not matched to a gene: 4. The CDR3 runs 15 residues. Germline-derived CDR1 and CDR2 are SGHTS and YDEGEE. CDR3 bases: TGTGCCAGCAGCCTGGGACAGGTTAGCACAGATACGCAGTATTTT. Translated: CASSLGQVSTDTQYF.

The chain uses TRBV19 and TRBJ2-5; D remains unclear. Germline CDR1 is LNHDA and CDR2 is SQIVND (reference sequence). V was cut by 1 base and J by 4 bases, with 7 bases left in between. The CDR3 runs to 13 residues. The CDR3 nucleotides are TGTGCCAGTAGTATAGGGTCAGGAGAGACCCAGTACTTC. This gives the protein CASSIGSGETQYF.

This rearrangement joins TRBV9 to TRBJ2-7, with D tentatively TRBD2 (6 bases). Germline assignment: CDR1 SGDLS and CDR2 YYNGEE. Trimming removed 0 bases from V and 4 bases from J, with 14 bases in between. The CDR3 is made up of 15 amino acids. The CDR3 DNA is TGTGCCAGCAGCGTAGCTCCGGGAGAGATATACGAGCAGTACTTC. Translating gives CASSVAPGEIYEQYF.

On this clone: The germline gene is not matched at one end of the junction; a read error may be the cause. The genes are TRBV19 and TRBJ1-1; D not resolved. Germline loops: CDR1 LNHDA, CDR2 SQIVND (reference sequence). The CDR3 has 14 residues. CDR3: CVSTDPGVRTEAFF. The CDR3 DNA follows: TGTGTCAGTACGGATCCCGGGGTGAGGACTGAAGCTTTCTTT. Based on the CDR3 plus reference TRBV19 and TRBJ1-1, the full variable domain is DGGITQSPKYLFRKEGQNVTLSCEQNLNHDAMYWYRQDPGQGLRLIYYSQIVNDFQKGDIAEGYSVSREKKESFPLTVTSAQKNPTAFYLCVSTDPGVRTEAFFGQGTRLTVV.

The chain uses TRBV30 and TRBJ1-1; the match to TRBD1 covers 8 bases. J gave up 4 bases and V 2 bases, and 3 bases lay outside the gene matches. The CDR3 runs to 13 residues. In germline, CDR1 is GTSNPN, CDR2 SVGIG (reference sequence). The CDR3 is CAWSTTGATEAFF. The DNA of the CDR3 is TGTGCCTGGAGTACGACAGGGGCCACTGAAGCTTTCTTT.

The chain joins TRBV7-9 to TRBJ1-4, with a weak D call TRBD1 (6 bases). The germline V gene has CDR1 SEHNR and CDR2 FQNEAQ (reference sequence). This CDR3 has 15 residues. Trimming took off 0 bases at V and 6 bases at J, with 11 bases between the two ends. CDR3 loop: CASSLATGEYEKLFF. CDR3 nucleotide sequence: TGTGCCAGCAGCTTAGCGACAGGAGAGTATGAAAAACTGTTTTTT.

The J gene is TRBJ1-1, the V gene TRBV10-3, with 8 bases lining up with TRBD1. There are 14 residues in the CDR3. Germline V gene data show CDR1 as ENHRY and CDR2 as SYGVKD. V shed 6 bases, J shed 2 bases, and the junction held 5 bases outside the gene matches. The CDR3 DNA is TGTGCCATCAGGGGACAGGACTATAACACTGAAGCTTTCTTT. Translation: CAIRGQDYNTEAFF.

This clone was seen a single time. The chain links TRBV28 to TRBJ2-2, with D possibly being TRBD2 (5 bases). The V end lost 2 bases, the J end lost 3 bases, and 10 bases lay between the germline ends. The germline CDR1 and CDR2 sequences are MDHEN and SYDVKM. The CDR3 runs 15 residues. CDR3 protein: CASSLALVDTGELFF. As DNA, the CDR3 is TGTGCCAGCAGTTTAGCACTAGTTGACACCGGGGAGCTGTTTTTT.

The chain uses TRBV7-9 and TRBJ2-1, with D tentatively TRBD1 (6 bases). Trimming took 1 base from V and 12 from J, leaving 13 bases between them. The CDR3 totals 13 residues. Looked up from germline, CDR1 is SEHNR and CDR2 is FQNEAQ (reference sequence). CDR3 sequence (DNA): TGTGCCAGCAGCTTAGATTCCGGACAGACGCAGTTCTTC. Its protein product is CASSLDSGQTQFF.

The J gene is TRBJ1-2, the V gene TRBV20-1; D gene unclear. Germline CDR1 is DFQATT and CDR2 is SNEGSKA (reference sequence). Trimming left V 5 bases short and J 3 bases short, with 7 bases between. This CDR3 region has 11 residues. CDR3 sequence (DNA): TGCAGTGCTTACGGGGACTATGGCTACACCTTC. It specifies CSAYGDYGYTF.

The chain carries TRBV4-3 and TRBJ2-2; no definite D call. The CDR3 covers 15 residues. Germline-derived CDR1 and CDR2 are LGHNA and YSLEER. The germline V and J ends were trimmed by 0 bases and 1 base, with 6 bases remaining between them. The CDR3 DNA reads as TGCGCCAGCAGCCAAGATGTCGGGAACACCGGGGAGCTGTTTTTT. This translates into CASSQDVGNTGELFF.

This clone was recorded only once. The chain is built from TRBV7-2 and TRBJ2-5; 10 bases match TRBD2. The DNA end lines up better with TRBJ2-7; the J call may be wrong. The CDR3 has 16 amino acids. Germline V gives CDR1 SGHTA, CDR2 FQGNSA. CDR3 region: CASSSGVAGGIGEQYF. In nucleotides, the CDR3 is TGTGCCAGCAGCTCTGGGGTAGCGGGGGGCATCGGCGAGCAGTACTTC.

The genes are TRBV5-1 and TRBJ1-1, with TRBD1 as a possible D gene (5 bases). The germline V gene encodes CDR1 SGHRS and CDR2 YFSETQ. The V and J ends lost 2 bases and 7 bases respectively, with 12 bases between them. The CDR3 has 13 amino acids. CDR3 bases: TGCGCCAGCAGCTTAAACCCCGGGGGTGAAGCTTTCTTT. Encoded protein: CASSLNPGGEAFF.

This clone was seen only once. The chain is built from TRBV5-1 and TRBJ1-4, with D possibly matching TRBD1 (6 bases). This CDR3 contains 16 residues. Germline V gives CDR1 SGHRS, CDR2 YFSETQ. V was pared by 4 bases and J by 0 bases, with 13 bases between. The CDR3 reads CASSPGQTATNEKLFF. CDR3 coding DNA: TGCGCCAGCAGCCCAGGACAGACTGCAACTAATGAAAAACTGTTTTTT.

The J gene is TRBJ1-2, the V gene TRBV7-2, with TRBD1 matching 8 bases. The V gene end was trimmed by 9 bases and the J gene end by 7 bases; junction bases not matched to a gene: 13. In germline, CDR1 is SGHTA, CDR2 FQGNSA. The CDR3 extends over 14 amino acids. The CDR3: CASSGTTGGSGYTF. For the CDR3, the DNA is TGTGCCAGTAGTGGGACCACAGGGGGTTCTGGCTACACCTTC.